A selection of T cell receptor beta chains follows, all from one sample in a study of identical twins. TCRdb reprocessed the 5' RACE reads via MiXCR and lists one record per CDR3 protein. Of under 450,000 distinct CDR3 sequences in the sample, around a sixth were seen once. Source material: naive T cells sorted from blood. The receptors here all came from a man aged 45 to 65 in good health. CDR3s include the opening cysteine and the closing phenylalanine or tryptophan. The D gene is left open where the match is weak. Clone size is not always given. Where it is, it says once, few, many or a class for expanded clones.

cdr3_aa: CASRRDRANEQFF; cdr3_nt: TGTGCCAGTAGGCGGGACAGGGCAAATGAGCAGTTCTTC; d_call: TRBD1; v_call: TRBV19; j_call: TRBJ2-1; clone_size: NA
cdr3_aa: CASSQAGGGYEQYF; cdr3_nt: TGTGCCAGCAGCCAGGCGGGAGGTGGCTACGAGCAGTACTTC; d_call: TRBD2; v_call: TRBV3-1; j_call: TRBJ2-7; clone_size: many
cdr3_aa: CASSVDSYGYTF; cdr3_nt: TGTGCCAGCAGTGTGGACAGCTATGGCTACACCTTC; d_call: NA; v_call: TRBV2; j_call: TRBJ1-2; clone_size: many
cdr3_aa: CASSSGSSSYNSPLHF; cdr3_nt: TGTGCCAGCAGTTCGGGCTCCAGCTCCTATAATTCACCCCTCCACTTT; d_call: NA; v_call: TRBV12-3/TRBV12-4; j_call: TRBJ1-6; clone_size: NA
cdr3_aa: CSDRAGVGVSGANVLTF; cdr3_nt: TGCAGCGATCGAGCAGGGGTAGGAGTATCTGGGGCCAACGTCCTGACTTTC; d_call: NA; v_call: TRBV29-1; j_call: TRBJ2-6; clone_size: few
cdr3_aa: CSANTGTSGGMGETQYF; cdr3_nt: TGCAGTGCTAACACTGGGACTAGCGGGGGCATGGGGGAGACCCAGTACTTC; d_call: TRBD2; v_call: TRBV20-1; j_call: TRBJ2-5; clone_size: many
cdr3_aa: CATNHHRTSGSCYNEQFF; cdr3_nt: TGTGCCACCAATCACCACCGGACTAGCGGGAGTTGTTACAATGAGCAGTTCTTC; d_call: TRBD2; v_call: TRBV24-1; j_call: TRBJ2-1; clone_size: NA
cdr3_aa: CARTLSINYNSPLHF; cdr3_nt: TGTGCCAGGACCTTGTCGATAAACTATAATTCACCCCTCCACTTT; d_call: NA; v_call: TRBV28; j_call: TRBJ1-6; clone_size: many
cdr3_aa: CASSAQGVGTGELFF; cdr3_nt: TGTGCCAGCAGTGCTCAGGGCGTAGGCACCGGGGAGCTGTTTTTT; d_call: NA; v_call: TRBV2; j_call: TRBJ2-2; clone_size: few
cdr3_aa: CSARDLTTGLDSPLHF; cdr3_nt: TGCAGTGCTAGAGATCTAACAACAGGGTTGGATTCACCCCTCCACTTT; d_call: NA; v_call: TRBV20-1; j_call: TRBJ1-6; clone_size: many
cdr3_aa: CATSTWGRHYGYTF; cdr3_nt: TGTGCCACCAGCACCTGGGGGCGGCACTATGGCTACACCTTC; d_call: NA; v_call: TRBV15; j_call: TRBJ1-2; clone_size: few
cdr3_aa: CASSQAPGLAKDTQYF; cdr3_nt: TGTGCCAGCAGCCAAGCCCCGGGACTAGCAAAAGATACGCAGTATTTT; d_call: TRBD2; v_call: TRBV28; j_call: TRBJ2-3; clone_size: NA
cdr3_aa: CASSGTGGRGELFF; cdr3_nt: TGTGCCAGCAGTGGGACAGGGGGCAGGGGGGAGCTGTTTTTT; d_call: TRBD1; v_call: TRBV12-3/TRBV12-4; j_call: TRBJ2-2; clone_size: few
cdr3_aa: CASSSPTWGYQETQYF; cdr3_nt: TGTGCCAGCAGTTCCCCTACGTGGGGGTACCAAGAGACCCAGTACTTC; d_call: NA; v_call: TRBV12-3/TRBV12-4; j_call: TRBJ2-5; clone_size: NA
cdr3_aa: CASSDRGFGNQPQHF; cdr3_nt: TGTGCCAGCAGCGACAGGGGGTTTGGCAATCAGCCCCAGCATTTT; d_call: TRBD1; v_call: TRBV2; j_call: TRBJ1-5; clone_size: NA
cdr3_aa: CASSLLTGELFF; cdr3_nt: TGTGCCAGCAGCCTCCTCACCGGGGAGCTGTTTTTT; d_call: NA; v_call: TRBV27; j_call: TRBJ2-2; clone_size: many
cdr3_aa: CATRNSIAGFTYEQYF; cdr3_nt: TGTGCCACCAGAAATAGTATTGCGGGGTTTACCTACGAGCAGTACTTC; d_call: NA; v_call: TRBV15; j_call: TRBJ2-7; clone_size: NA
cdr3_aa: CASSNLNEQFF; cdr3_nt: TGTGCCAGCAGTAACCTTAATGAGCAGTTCTTC; d_call: NA; v_call: TRBV6-5; j_call: TRBJ2-1; clone_size: NA
cdr3_aa: CASSLKAPQETQYF; cdr3_nt: TGTGCCAGCAGCTTGAAGGCACCCCAAGAGACCCAGTACTTC; d_call: NA; v_call: TRBV5-6; j_call: TRBJ2-5; clone_size: NA
cdr3_aa: CASSLGQGWEQYF; cdr3_nt: TGTGCCAGCAGTTTAGGACAGGGTTGGGAGCAGTACTTC; d_call: TRBD1; v_call: TRBV12-3/TRBV12-4; j_call: TRBJ2-7; clone_size: few
cdr3_aa: CASSLDYRVWETQYF; cdr3_nt: TGTGCCAGCAGCTTGGATTACAGGGTTTGGGAGACCCAGTACTTC; d_call: NA; v_call: TRBV5-5; j_call: TRBJ2-5; clone_size: NA
cdr3_aa: CAISGRTSGREAYNEQFF; cdr3_nt: TGTGCCATCAGTGGCCGGACTAGCGGGAGGGAGGCCTACAATGAGCAGTTCTTC; d_call: TRBD2; v_call: TRBV10-3; j_call: TRBJ2-1; clone_size: many
cdr3_aa: CASSFRGRNTEAFF; cdr3_nt: TGTGCCAGCAGTTTTCGAGGGCGGAACACTGAAGCTTTCTTT; d_call: NA; v_call: TRBV6-5; j_call: TRBJ1-1; clone_size: few
cdr3_aa: CASSLPGAGPYNEQFF; cdr3_nt: TGTGCCAGCAGTTTACCAGGAGCGGGGCCCTACAATGAGCAGTTCTTC; d_call: TRBD2; v_call: TRBV12-3/TRBV12-4; j_call: TRBJ2-1; clone_size: few
cdr3_aa: CAITGTKNTEAFF; cdr3_nt: TGTGCCATCACCGGGACAAAAAACACTGAAGCTTTCTTT; d_call: NA; v_call: TRBV10-3; j_call: TRBJ1-1; clone_size: few
cdr3_aa: CASTRDPGRAFF; cdr3_nt: TGTGCCAGCACTCGGGACCCAGGCCGGGCTTTCTTT; d_call: NA; v_call: TRBV2; j_call: TRBJ1-1; clone_size: NA
cdr3_aa: CASRGPNPFNAEAFF; cdr3_nt: TGCGCTTCCAGGGGGCCAAATCCTTTTAACGCTGAAGCTTTCTTT; d_call: TRBD1; v_call: TRBV5-1; j_call: TRBJ1-1; clone_size: many
cdr3_aa: CASSRTEAAGYNEQFF; cdr3_nt: TGTGCCAGCTCACGAACCGAAGCGGCGGGCTACAATGAGCAGTTCTTC; d_call: NA; v_call: TRBV18; j_call: TRBJ2-1; clone_size: NA
cdr3_aa: CASAWGLADTQYF; cdr3_nt: TGTGCCAGCGCCTGGGGGTTGGCAGATACGCAGTATTTT; d_call: NA; v_call: TRBV7-6; j_call: TRBJ2-3; clone_size: NA
cdr3_aa: CATLRRAAPISNQPQHF; cdr3_nt: TGTGCTACCCTAAGGCGGGCAGCACCAATTAGCAATCAGCCCCAGCATTTT; d_call: NA; v_call: TRBV7-2; j_call: TRBJ1-5; clone_size: few
cdr3_aa: CASSVNLRQGVEQYF; cdr3_nt: TGTGCCAGCAGCGTAAACCTCCGGCAGGGGGTTGAGCAGTACTTC; d_call: TRBD1; v_call: TRBV7-2; j_call: TRBJ2-7; clone_size: NA
cdr3_aa: CSAIGQGGYTF; cdr3_nt: TGCAGTGCTATCGGACAGGGTGGCTACACCTTC; d_call: TRBD1; v_call: TRBV20-1; j_call: TRBJ1-2; clone_size: NA
cdr3_aa: CASSLEADTEQYF; cdr3_nt: TGCGCCAGCAGCTTGGAGGCCGACACGGAGCAGTACTTC; d_call: NA; v_call: TRBV5-1; j_call: TRBJ2-7; clone_size: many
cdr3_aa: CASSVVGENTEAFF; cdr3_nt: TGTGCCAGCAGCGTAGTGGGGGAGAACACTGAAGCTTTCTTT; d_call: NA; v_call: TRBV9; j_call: TRBJ1-1; clone_size: NA
cdr3_aa: CASLPLGTSGSSDTQYF; cdr3_nt: TGTGCCAGCCTCCCGTTGGGGACTAGCGGGAGTTCAGATACGCAGTATTTT; d_call: TRBD2; v_call: TRBV12-3/TRBV12-4; j_call: TRBJ2-3; clone_size: NA
cdr3_aa: CASSLGLAGEGSYNEQFF; cdr3_nt: TGTGCCAGCAGCTTGGGACTAGCGGGAGAGGGGTCCTACAATGAGCAGTTCTTC; d_call: TRBD2; v_call: TRBV11-1; j_call: TRBJ2-1; clone_size: few
cdr3_aa: CASSPTPFRGPRLNTGELFF; cdr3_nt: TGTGCCAGCAGCCCCACCCCGTTCAGGGGGCCTAGGTTGAACACCGGGGAGCTGTTTTTT; d_call: TRBD1; v_call: TRBV6-2/TRBV6-3; j_call: TRBJ2-2; clone_size: few
cdr3_aa: CASSQAHRGSQETQYF; cdr3_nt: TGCGCCAGCAGCCAGGCCCACAGGGGATCCCAAGAGACCCAGTACTTC; d_call: TRBD1; v_call: TRBV4-1; j_call: TRBJ2-5; clone_size: NA
cdr3_aa: CASSMPGQGATGELFF; cdr3_nt: TGTGCCAGTAGTATGCCGGGACAGGGTGCCACCGGGGAGCTGTTTTTT; d_call: TRBD1; v_call: TRBV19; j_call: TRBJ2-2; clone_size: NA
cdr3_aa: CASSPPVGTSGGNNEQFF; cdr3_nt: TGTGCCAGCTCACCACCGGTGGGGACTAGCGGGGGTAACAATGAGCAGTTCTTC; d_call: TRBD2; v_call: TRBV18; j_call: TRBJ2-1; clone_size: NA
cdr3_aa: CASSLVLQGNNSPLHF; cdr3_nt: TGTGCCAGCAGCTTGGTGTTACAGGGGAATAATTCACCCCTCCACTTT; d_call: TRBD1; v_call: TRBV11-2; j_call: TRBJ1-6; clone_size: NA
cdr3_aa: CASSPLANAYNEQFF; cdr3_nt: TGTGCCAGCAGTCCCCTAGCAAACGCCTACAATGAGCAGTTCTTC; d_call: NA; v_call: TRBV6-2/TRBV6-3; j_call: TRBJ2-1; clone_size: few
cdr3_aa: CSAGVTYNEQFF; cdr3_nt: TGCAGCGCCGGAGTTACCTACAATGAGCAGTTCTTC; d_call: NA; v_call: TRBV29-1; j_call: TRBJ2-1; clone_size: NA
cdr3_aa: CASSLSRGYYEQYF; cdr3_nt: TGTGCCAGCAGCTTATCCAGGGGCTACTACGAGCAGTACTTC; d_call: NA; v_call: TRBV11-1; j_call: TRBJ2-7; clone_size: NA
cdr3_aa: CASSLLVAGELFF; cdr3_nt: TGTGCCAGCAGTTTGTTGGTTGCCGGGGAGCTGTTTTTT; d_call: NA; v_call: TRBV28; j_call: TRBJ2-2; clone_size: NA
cdr3_aa: CASRSQPSTDTQYF; cdr3_nt: TGTGCCAGTAGGTCCCAGCCTAGCACAGATACGCAGTATTTT; d_call: NA; v_call: TRBV19; j_call: TRBJ2-3; clone_size: NA
cdr3_aa: CASSSLAVRSELFF; cdr3_nt: TGTGCCAGCTCATCACTAGCGGTCCGTAGTGAGCTGTTTTTT; d_call: TRBD2; v_call: TRBV18; j_call: TRBJ2-2; clone_size: few